The clone carrying this T cell receptor beta chain was seen only a few times. The sample is drawn from a study of T cells after yellow fever vaccination. Germline CDR1 MNHEY, CDR2 SMNVEV (reference sequence). This CDR3 region has 16 residues. Trimming at V came to 3 bases and at J to 2 bases, leaving 7 bases not matched to a gene. MiXCR, run by TCRdb on the 5' RACE reads, gives a single entry per CDR3 protein. The sample has hundreds of thousands of distinct CDR3 sequences, about 13% seen once. The source is a man aged 25 to 40 who received the YFV17D yellow fever vaccine. Sequenced material: PBMCs, taken on the day of the yellow fever booster vaccination. The chain has TRBV27 and TRBJ2-3; TRBD2 aligns across 8 bases. The CDR3 DNA sequence: TGTGCCAGCAGTTTTATAGCGGGAAGATTCACAGATACGCAGTATTTT. As protein: CASSFIAGRFTDTQYF.